The 25 T cell receptor beta chains presented below share a single source sample, sequenced in a study of early T cells in non-severe SARS-CoV-2 infection (dated by TCRdb to the early 2020s). The library relied on 5' RACE. The run used a NextSeq 500. The public reads were run again by TCRdb, first through fastp at Q25 and then through MiXCR, and only productive beta chains were kept. Entries that share a CDR3 protein sequence are merged under the most common genes and DNA. Within this sample are about 56,000 distinct CDR3 sequences, with roughly 15% of them counted one time only. Approximately 4% of the sample belongs to the ten largest clones. The sequencing used whole blood, collected at baseline. The receptor source for this set is an adult who was a healthcare worker with PCR-confirmed SARS-CoV-2 infection or an uninfected control (not recorded which).

The V call is TRBV21-1, the J call TRBJ2-3. TRBV21-1 is flagged as a pseudogene. CDR3 length: 12 amino acids. The CDR3 loop reads CASIRRTDTQYF. The CDR3 nucleotides read TGTGCCAGCATCAGACGTACCGATACGCAGTATTTT.

In this sample, this clonotype turned up a few times. The chain joins TRBV5-1 to TRBJ2-3; 10 bases align to TRBD2. This CDR3 has 16 residues. The germline gives CDR1 SGHRS, CDR2 YFSETQ. V was clipped by 4 bases and J by 4 bases; unmatched bases: 9. CDR3 in DNA: TGCGCCAGCAGCCAGATCCCTAGCGGGGGACCAGATACGCAGTATTTT. This translates into CASSQIPSGGPDTQYF.

In its sample, this clonotype was seen a few times. Given a much more abundant clone one base away, this may be a read error. The chain has TRBV5-1 and TRBJ1-1; D is ambiguous. Between the trimmed V and J ends, which lost 4 bases and 1 base, there was a span of 5 bases. Looked up from germline, CDR1 is SGHRS and CDR2 is YFSETQ. The CDR3 is made up of 12 amino acids. The DNA for the CDR3 is TGCGCCAGCAGCATGGAGAACACTGAAGCTTTCTTT. As protein: CASSMENTEAFF.

This clonotype was counted ten times or more. V usage is TRBV2 and J usage is TRBJ2-1, with 10 bases that match TRBD1. The ends lost 6 bases at V and 7 bases at J; junction bases unmatched: 3. This CDR3 spans 13 amino acids. The germline CDR1 and CDR2 sequences are SNHLY and FYNNEI. CDR3 in amino acids: CASREDRGNEQFF. In nucleotides, the CDR3 is TGTGCCAGCAGGGAGGACAGGGGGAATGAGCAGTTCTTC.

This clonotype showed up many times. The chain joins TRBV11-2 to TRBJ2-3; perhaps TRBD2 as D (5 bases). Germline V gives CDR1 SGHAT, CDR2 FQNNGV. The CDR3 has 15 residues. Trimming shortened V by 5 bases and J by 2 bases, and 14 bases separated the two germline ends. In DNA form, the CDR3 reads TGTGCCAGCAGCCCGGGATGGCAGATCACAGATACGCAGTATTTT. It translates to CASSPGWQITDTQYF.

This clonotype was detected many times. The V call is TRBV12-3 or TRBV12-4, the J call TRBJ1-1, with D hard to call. Between the trimmed V and J ends, which lost 7 bases and 3 bases, there was a span of 9 bases. CDR3 length: 12 amino acids. CDR3 coding DNA: TGTGCCAGCAAGGGCGTCGACACTGAAGCTTTCTTT. This codes for CASKGVDTEAFF.

The V and J genes are TRBV12-3 or TRBV12-4 and TRBJ1-3; D remains ambiguous. V was clipped by 6 bases and J by 0 bases, with 21 bases between them. The CDR3 has 18 residues. CDR3 in DNA: TGTGCCAGCAGCCATGGATTATTAAGACCCCTCTCTGGAAACACCATATATTTT. Residues: CASSHGLLRPLSGNTIYF.

This clonotype showed up many times. The genes are TRBV12-3 or TRBV12-4 and TRBJ2-1, with TRBD2 matching over 12 bases. V trimming: 6 bases; J trimming: 12 bases; junction bases outside the gene matches: 9. This CDR3 is built from 14 residues. The CDR3 protein is CASSPSGGAEGQFF. CDR3 bases: TGTGCCAGCAGCCCTAGCGGGGGGGCCGAAGGGCAGTTCTTC.

This clonotype was observed a handful of times. The V call is TRBV14, the J call TRBJ1-2; D may be TRBD1 (5 bases). The CDR3 totals 14 residues. V shed 7 bases and J shed 4 bases, with 16 bases lying between them. CDR1 and CDR2 from the germline V gene are SGHDN and FVKESK. The CDR3 nucleotides read TGTGCCAGCACCCCCGGATCAGGGACCTATGGCTACACCTTC. This sequence encodes CASTPGSGTYGYTF.

V usage is TRBV5-1 and J usage is TRBJ1-2; 8 nucleotides line up with TRBD1. The CDR3 has 12 residues. The germline CDR1 and CDR2 sequences are SGHRS and YFSETQ. Trimming cost V 5 bases and J 8 bases; bases outside gene matches: 5. CDR3 sequence reads: CASSPGGEGYTF. For the CDR3, the DNA is TGCGCCAGCAGTCCAGGGGGCGAGGGCTACACCTTC. Looking up the rest from reference TRBV5-1 and TRBJ1-2 gives the full variable domain: KAGVTQTPRYLIKTRGQQVTLSCSPISGHRSVSWYQQTPGQGLQFLFEYFSETQRNKGNFPGRFSGRQFSNSRSEMNVSTLELGDSALYLCASSPGGEGYTFGSGTRLTVV.

In DNA, the CDR3 is TGTGCCAGCAGAGGACAGGGGGGCTATGGCTACACCTTC. Translation gives CASRGQGGYGYTF. This chain links TRBV3-1 with TRBJ1-2; 10 bases are a match to TRBD1. CDR3 length: 13 amino acids. Germline CDR1 is LGHDT and CDR2 is YNNKEL (reference sequence). V trimming: 6 bases; J trimming: 4 bases; junction bases outside the gene matches: 2.

This clonotype has just a few counts. The chain uses TRBV27 and TRBJ1-5; D gene unclear. Trimming removed 5 bases at V and 5 bases at J, with 10 bases between. The CDR3 has 13 residues. The germline CDR1 and CDR2 sequences are MNHEY and SMNVEV (reference sequence). The chain's CDR3 is CASSMFVDQPQHF. The CDR3 coding sequence is TGTGCCAGCAGTATGTTTGTCGATCAGCCCCAGCATTTT.

This clonotype was counted only a few times. The chain carries TRBV18 and TRBJ2-7, with 10 bases matching TRBD2. Germline CDR1 and CDR2: KGHSH and LQKENI. The CDR3 is 15 amino acids. V gave up 2 bases and J gave up 3 bases; unmatched junction bases: 4. CDR3 protein: CASSPGLAANYEQYF. The CDR3 DNA is TGTGCCAGCTCACCAGGACTAGCGGCGAACTACGAGCAGTACTTC.

This clonotype was seen only a few times. The chain couples TRBV5-1 to TRBJ2-1, with no clear D. The CDR3 totals 14 residues. The V end lost 1 base, the J end lost 3 bases, and 8 bases lay between the germline ends. Germline lookup yields CDR1 SGHRS and CDR2 YFSETQ. The CDR3 sequence: CASSLLVGYNEQFF. As DNA, the CDR3 is TGCGCCAGCAGCTTGTTGGTGGGCTACAATGAGCAGTTCTTC.

This sequence joins TRBV19 and TRBJ2-5, with TRBD1 matching 9 bases. The V and J ends lost 0 bases and 2 bases, in that order; junction bases with no gene match: 4. This CDR3 is 16 amino acids long. Germline loops: CDR1 LNHDA, CDR2 SQIVND (reference sequence). This CDR3 is CASSIDSGTGQETQYF. The CDR3 nucleotides are TGTGCCAGTAGTATAGATTCCGGGACAGGGCAAGAGACCCAGTACTTC.

The chain couples TRBV28 to TRBJ2-7, with 7 bases lining up with TRBD2. This CDR3 has 17 residues. Germline-derived CDR1 and CDR2 are MDHEN and SYDVKM. Losses at the gene ends were 3 bases for V and 2 bases for J; bases not matched to a gene: 13. The CDR3 coding sequence is TGTGCCAGCAGTTTTTCTGTCGGGTCTAGCGGTACCTACGAGCAGTACTTC. Translated, it gives CASSFSVGSSGTYEQYF.

This clonotype showed up many times. The V and J genes are TRBV7-9 and TRBJ2-1; D perhaps matches TRBD2 (5 bases). Germline V gene data show CDR1 as SEHNR and CDR2 as FQNEAQ (reference sequence). This CDR3 has 15 amino acids. The ends were cut back, 0 bases at V and 5 bases at J, with 11 bases in the middle. The CDR3 loop is CASSLAGVRDNEQFF. CDR3 nucleotide sequence: TGTGCCAGCAGCTTAGCGGGAGTCCGGGACAATGAGCAGTTCTTC. The variable domain in full, completed from reference TRBV7-9 and TRBJ2-1, reads DTGVSQNPRHKITKRGQNVTFRCDPISEHNRLYWYRQTLGQGPEFLTYFQNEAQLEKSRLLSDRFSAERPKGSFSTLEIQRTEQGDSAMYLCASSLAGVRDNEQFFGPGTRLTVL.

This chain joins TRBV12-3 or TRBV12-4 and TRBJ1-2; tentative D call: TRBD1 (6 bases). Trimming took 1 base from V and 10 from J, leaving 16 bases between them. The CDR3 covers 14 residues. The CDR3 nucleotides are TGTGCCAGCAGTTTAGGCCCCCGGGACACTCTCTACACCTTC. Protein product: CASSLGPRDTLYTF.

This chain joins TRBV6-6 and TRBJ1-5; D uncertain. Germline V gene data show CDR1 as MNHNY and CDR2 as SVGAGI (reference sequence). V was shortened by 0 bases and J by 7 bases, with 4 bases between the two germline ends. The CDR3 consists of 12 residues. CDR3 in DNA: TGTGCCAGCAGTTACTCTTACCAGCCCCAGCATTTT. Residues: CASSYSYQPQHF.

The V gene is TRBV6-6, the J gene TRBJ2-5; 8 nucleotides line up with TRBD1. CDR3 length equals 15 residues. In germline, CDR1 is MNHNY, CDR2 SVGAGI (reference sequence). V shed 0 bases, J shed 4 bases, and the junction held 4 bases outside the gene matches. For the CDR3, the DNA is TGTGCCAGCAGTTACTCGATCAGGGGGCGAGAGACCCAGTACTTC. Translated: CASSYSIRGRETQYF.

This sequence joins TRBV6-1 and TRBJ2-5; no firm D call. CDR1 and CDR2 (germline): MNHNS, SASEGT. The CDR3 contains 13 residues. V lost 7 bases and J 5 bases, leaving 14 bases between the germline ends. DNA of the CDR3: TGTGCCAGCAATCCAGGACGGGCGGAGACCCAGTACTTC. Its translation: CASNPGRAETQYF.

The chain is built from TRBV7-9 and TRBJ2-5; no firm D call. There are 17 residues in the CDR3. The V and J ends lost 1 base and 2 bases respectively, with 17 bases between them. Germline V gene sequence: CDR1 SEHNR, CDR2 FQNEAQ (reference sequence). CDR3 nucleotides: TGTGCCAGCAGCTTAGTCGCAGGTCCCATTTATCAAGAGACCCAGTACTTC. This translates into CASSLVAGPIYQETQYF.

This clonotype was observed a handful of times. The chain links TRBV7-2 to TRBJ2-1; no definite D call. The CDR3 loop spans 16 amino acids. The germline V and J ends were trimmed by 3 bases and 0 bases, with 12 bases remaining between them. Germline assignment: CDR1 SGHTA and CDR2 FQGNSA. In DNA, the CDR3 is TGTGCCAGCAGCTTCCAAGCGTGGAGCTCCTACAATGAGCAGTTCTTC. Amino acids: CASSFQAWSSYNEQFF.

This clonotype was observed a handful of times. The rearrangement joins TRBV7-8 to TRBJ1-1; 10 positions agree with TRBD1. Unmatched junction bases numbered 6, after V lost 4 bases and J lost 7 bases. Germline values: CDR1 SGHVS, CDR2 FQNEAQ. The CDR3 consists of 14 residues. DNA for the CDR3: TGTGCCAGCAGCTCCCGGAGGGACAGGGGTGAAGCTTTCTTT. Its protein product is CASSSRRDRGEAFF.

This clonotype was detected a few times. V usage is TRBV7-9 and J usage is TRBJ2-5, with D maybe TRBD1 (6 bases). This CDR3 is built from 16 residues. The germline V gene encodes CDR1 SEHNR and CDR2 FQNEAQ (reference sequence). Deletions cut 5 bases from V and 0 bases from J, with 16 bases between. CDR3 sequence: CASSPPGQLDQETQYF. CDR3 nucleotide sequence: TGTGCCAGCAGCCCCCCCGGACAGCTCGACCAAGAGACCCAGTACTTC.